This entry features one T cell receptor (beta chain) sequence. Its antigen is still unknown. One base away there is no much larger clone; base qualities are not given. V sheds 6 bases and J sheds 4 bases, leaving 10 bases between their ends. The germline V gene sets CDR1 to MNHEY and CDR2 to SVGAGI. The CDR3 runs 13 residues from the cysteine to the phenylalanine. Left in the record is the CDR3 DNA by itself, 39 bases read in frame from the first base. This entry belongs to a study of cytomegalovirus exposure and HLA in healthy donors (dated by TCRdb to 2015 to 2018). Regarding the study in general: An earlier analysis of some 550 of the donors reported approximately 290 Gb of sequence data and roughly 110 million unique TCR beta sequences from roughly 200 million T cells. Roughly 300 gigabases of sequencing data and tens of millions of unique TCR sequences were included in an early release covering 550 to 650 HLA-typed donors. Of the roughly 400 genotyped donors, over 70% fell in the genetic ancestry cluster associated with self-reported Caucasian donors. The study aimed to test whether signatures of past pathogen exposure could be identified by cataloging public T cell receptors. The study used immunosequencing to profile the T cell repertoires of under 700 subjects and linked those repertoires to cytomegalovirus serostatus. Besides the first cohort of more than 650 subjects, a separate validation cohort made up of roughly 120 different subjects was used. To predict cytomegalovirus infection status, the study combined high-throughput TCR immunosequencing, statistical association of individual TCRs with disease status, and machine learning. A later analysis re-examined previously published TCR beta repertoires from roughly 650 donors and added high-resolution HLA genotyping to investigate patterns of TCR occurrence. The later analysis used no new phenotypic data to find candidate immune exposures, relying instead on TCR beta sequences and their occurrence across donors. In an earlier analysis of roughly 540 of the donors, high-throughput TCR beta sequencing was used to judge whether each TCR beta V gene segment behaved as functional or pseudogenic. Alongside the repertoire data, information on donor age, sex, ethnicity and CMV serostatus was compiled. Genome-wide SNP genotypes for about three fifths of the roughly 700 donors were used in a later genetic analysis, which treated that subset as a discovery cohort. Every discovery cohort repertoire had been produced on one sequencing platform. HLA typing covered class I and class II loci at four-digit resolution. Typing coverage varied by locus: roughly 620-640 donors for A, B, C, DRB1 and DQB1; some 520 for DQA1; more than 600 for DPA1; 450 to 480 for DPB1. About five DR-DQ haplotypes were treated as single units for association and clustering because of strong linkage in the cohort. Among 398 genotyped donors of the cohort, an average of approximately 250,000 unique TCR beta nucleotide sequences were sequenced per donor, roughly 20% of them non-productive.

General study outcomes and caveats: In an earlier analysis of approximately 590 of the donors, most TCR beta V segments were observed in productive rearrangements about 87% or about 30% of the time, broadly matching IMGT annotations. The only immune exposure information available for the cohort was CMV serostatus. In vitro tests confirmed that a few of the cytomegalovirus-associated TCR beta chains recognize cytomegalovirus antigens. Only TCR beta chains were sequenced in this cohort, and the absence of alpha or paired-chain data limited detectable features. Because counts were too low, seventeen rarely observed V segments, including chromosome 9 orphons, were excluded from the earlier analysis of under 650 of the donors. A later analysis reported that several top co-occurrence clusters appeared linked to parvovirus B19, influenza, CMV and Epstein-Barr virus. Roughly uniform sequencing depth across donors was assumed in presence/absence analyses, although this assumption may not hold. Most TCR sequences were observed very rarely across donors, whereas some public TCRs were present in many individuals. A further reported finding was that TCR beta sequences accurately predicted the HLA-A and HLA-B alleles for most subjects in the first cohort. Strong co-occurrence of HLA alleles, especially DR and DQ, made assigning TCR associations to individual alleles difficult. In a later analysis, most CMV-associated TCR beta chains were found to appear HLA-restricted, with HLA associations seemingly driven largely by CMV exposure. At a false discovery rate of 0.05, a later analysis linked 15,000 to 20,000 TCR beta sequences to specific HLA alleles. In a later analysis, HLA-associated TCR beta chains were found to be more clonally expanded and to have lower generation probabilities than equally common non-associated chains. In a later genetic analysis, fewer N-insertions in productive TCRs were reported among donors in an Asian-associated ancestry cluster than the approximately 670-donor mean. A total of 150 to 200 TCR beta chains were listed by the study as associated with cytomegalovirus. Because HLA typing was missing for some donors at each locus, association tests included only the typed subset. Some IMGT-functional V segments, including TRBV6-2 and TRBV6-3, could not be told apart with the 87-base-pair reads, so those segments were excluded. The classifier was reported to diagnose cytomegalovirus status with high specificity and sensitivity in both the original cohort and the validation cohort. V-gene and J-gene trimming of TCR beta chains was associated with a missense DCLRE1C variant in a later genetic analysis, and the association was replicated in an independent cohort. A cluster of highly shared sequence variants was judged likely to represent a technical artifact of the sequencing pipeline. Linkage disequilibrium might explain the correlated functional status among segregating V segments, but an unknown experimental factor could not be ruled out. The authors suggested that the approach could potentially be extended to other disease states and immunological phenotypes. In a later analysis, the rate of TCR association differed among HLA loci, with DRB1 alleles having the most associated TCRs and HLA-C alleles having the fewest.

The cohort consisted of 600 to 750 healthy bone marrow donors. Cohort members were all nominally healthy when sampled, although unrecorded immune exposures were likely present. The donor tested CMV seronegative, placing the donor among the 300 to 450 seronegative members of the cohort. A peripheral blood sample was collected from each donor, and TCR beta sequencing was performed on peripheral blood mononuclear cells. Genomic DNA was extracted from the blood cell samples with the Qiagen DNeasy Blood Extraction Kit. Library prep was done by the immunoSEQ multiplex PCR assay. For the multiplex PCR, a mixture combining 60 forward primers for TCR Vbeta segments and 13 reverse primers for TCR Jbeta segments was used. The CDR3 region of rearranged TCR beta genes was amplified from genomic DNA by a multiplex PCR assay. The amplified TCR beta libraries were sequenced on the Illumina HiSeq System as 87-base-pair reads. In the source study's methods: A later analysis tallied roughly 78 million unique TCR beta chains across the 660 or so repertoires, and some 10 million of those chains were shared by two or more donors. To remove PCR and sequencing errors, raw reads were error-corrected and collapsed into unique sequences using a nearest-neighbor algorithm that merged closely related sequences. V, D and J gene segments were assigned by aligning CDR3 sequences to IMGT reference sequences. For a sequence to be retained, a match of at least six nucleotides to both a V gene segment and a J gene segment was required. A rearrangement was called productive if the CDR3 had no stop codons and remained in frame with V and J, and every other rearrangement was called non-productive. CDR3 was defined according to IMGT convention as the region running from the second conserved V-encoded cysteine to the conserved J-encoded phenylalanine. The earlier analysis of 450 to 750 of the donors excluded any sequence lacking an unambiguous match to a single V gene segment. In an earlier analysis of approximately 560 of the donors, a V segment was called functional when productive rearrangements were above 56.7%, and segregating when the standard deviation between donors exceeded 5%. A statistical classification framework was built to diagnose cytomegalovirus status from the catalog of TCR beta chain sequences. In a later analysis, TCR nucleotide sequences were compared against IMGT/GENE-DB human TR gene sequences so that V and J genes could be assigned. The TCRdist pipeline was used in a later analysis to assign CDR3 sequences and most-parsimonious VDJ recombination scenarios. In a later analysis, each TCR beta chain was defined by its CDR3 amino acid sequence together with its V-gene family, and reads without a unique V-gene family were excluded. To address suspected cross-contamination and a sequencing artifact, a later analysis removed roughly 640 highly shared, low-generation-probability nucleotide sequences. In a later analysis, a clonal expansion index was calculated for each public chain from normalized within-repertoire ranks of inferred template counts. In a later analysis, generation probabilities were computed using a VDJ recombination model fitted to out-of-frame rearrangements, and the results were checked against IGoR. In a later analysis, hypergeometric tests were used to score TCR-TCR, TCR-HLA and TCR-CMV co-occurrence, with a repertoire-size bias correction applied to TCR pairs. To estimate false discovery rates, a later analysis permuted the HLA or CMV assignments 20 times. In a later analysis, co-occurring TCRs were grouped using DBSCAN, with TCRdist sequence similarity added in when clustering inside HLA-allele-positive subsets. Repertoires with fewer than 30,000 or more than 120,000 public chains, plus five repertoires with anomalous nucleotide sharing, were excluded from co-occurrence clustering. Held by TCRdb, this immuneACCESS table contains in-frame sequences only and omits some clones. Under half of the omission traces to an unresolved V gene where checked; the cause of the rest is unknown. V and J calls and clone size follow that table, whereas D and trimming were derived from the DNA. The sample table contains under 95,000 clones; only one count was recorded for 80% of them. Together, the top ten hold 0.9% to 1.2% of the sample.

The material sequenced was PBMCs. This sequence originates from a male donor in good health and CMV-seronegative. The chain was built from TRBV6-5 and TRBJ2-1; a tentative D match to TRBD2 spans 5 bases. The DNA reads TGTGCCAGCAGGGAGGACGGTTACAATGAGCAGTTCTTC. This is translated as CASREDGYNEQFF.